This entry lists 11 T cell receptor beta chains sequenced from one sample in a study of blood T cells in healthy people across ages. The use of a sample-barcoded 5' primer and a J-beta primer mix characterized a second PCR of about 6 to 12 cycles. In TCRdb, the 5' RACE reads were re-called with MiXCR into one record per CDR3 protein. The profile shows about 1.4 million distinct CDR3 sequences, approximately 59% of them singletons. The source material was blood. The receptors derive from a man between 18 and 29 years old in good health.

This clonotype was detected many times. This sequence joins TRBV30 and TRBJ2-2; D possibly corresponds to TRBD2 (6 bases). The CDR3 is 15 residues long. Germline assignment: CDR1 GTSNPN and CDR2 SVGIG (reference sequence). V lost 6 bases, J lost 6 bases, and 20 bases lay in between. For the CDR3, the DNA is TGTGCCTGTCAGAGGGGCAGGGAGGAGTCCGGGGAGCTGTTTTTT. Translating gives CACQRGREESGELFF.

The V and J genes are TRBV24-1 and TRBJ2-7; tentative D call: TRBD1 (5 bases). The end of the DNA is better explained by TRBJ2-5, so the J call may be wrong. This CDR3 contains 12 residues. Germline V lookup: CDR1 KGHDR, CDR2 SFDVKD. CDR3 amino acids: CATSEDKETQYF. CDR3 nucleotide sequence: TGTGCCACCAGTGAGGACAAAGAGACCCAGTACTTC.

The table lists this clonotype with a few counts. The rearrangement uses TRBV4-1 and TRBJ1-2; unclear D gene. Looked up from germline, CDR1 is MGHRA and CDR2 is YSYEKL. The CDR3 spans 16 residues. Trimming removed 0 bases at V and 5 bases at J, with 16 bases between. Written as DNA, the CDR3 is TGCGCCAGCAGCCAAGAGCCCTACTCCCAAGGGTATGGCTACACCTTC. Translating gives CASSQEPYSQGYGYTF.

This chain links TRBV5-1 with TRBJ2-7; TRBD1 might be the D (5 bases). Germline assignment: CDR1 SGHRS and CDR2 YFSETQ. The CDR3 sequence is 14 residues long. Trimming left V 5 bases short and J 7 bases short, with 19 bases between. CDR3 bases: TGCGCCAGCAGACCGACAGCCACCTCTATAGAGCAGTACTTC. Encoded protein: CASRPTATSIEQYF. Variable domain in full (rest from reference TRBV5-1 and TRBJ2-7): KAGVTQTPRYLIKTRGQQVTLSCSPISGHRSVSWYQQTPGQGLQFLFEYFSETQRNKGNFPGRFSGRQFSNSRSEMNVSTLELGDSALYLCASRPTATSIEQYFGPGTRLTVT.

The rearrangement uses TRBV20-1 and TRBJ2-4; maybe TRBD2 (5 bases). Germline V CDR1 and CDR2: DFQATT, SNEGSKA (reference sequence). Trimming removed 2 bases at V and 8 bases at J, with 10 bases between. CDR3 length: 12 residues. CDR3 sequence (DNA): TGCAGTGCTAGATTCGGGGTTGACATTCAGTACTTC. Amino acid sequence: CSARFGVDIQYF.

The chain links TRBV5-4 to TRBJ2-3, with 10 bases matching TRBD1. CDR3 length: 16 residues. Germline V gene lookup returns CDR1 SGHNT and CDR2 YYREEE (reference sequence). The J segment lost 5 bases and the V segment lost 4 bases, leaving 10 bases of the junction unmatched. In DNA form, the CDR3 reads TGTGCCAGCAGCAGCCGGGACAGGGGCGCCGGAGATACGCAGTATTTT. It specifies CASSSRDRGAGDTQYF.

This sequence joins TRBV6-5 and TRBJ2-3; no firm D call. The CDR3 runs 15 residues. Germline V gives CDR1 MNHEY, CDR2 SVGAGI. Trimming took off 0 bases at V and 2 bases at J, with 9 bases between the two ends. The CDR3 DNA is TGTGCCAGCAGTTACTCGACGGGTTTCACAGATACGCAGTATTTT. It codes for CASSYSTGFTDTQYF.

This clonotype was seen once. J is TRBJ1-5 and V is TRBV3-1; no reliable D call. V lost 0 bases to trimming and J lost 4 bases, with 7 bases between them. The CDR3 is 14 amino acids. The V gene's germline CDR1 is LGHDT and CDR2 YNNKEL (reference sequence). CDR3 DNA: TGTGCCAGCAGCCAAGATTGGAAGAATCAGCCCCAGCATTTT. Translated, it gives CASSQDWKNQPQHF.

The chain recombines TRBV25-1 with TRBJ1-3; D gene unclear. This CDR3 region has 11 residues. V lost 11 bases, J lost 1 base, and 6 bases lay in between. Looked up from germline, CDR1 is MGHDK and CDR2 is SYGVNS. CDR3 residues: CAVRSGNTIYF. The CDR3 DNA is TGTGCCGTCCGATCTGGAAACACCATATATTTT.

The chain joins TRBV5-1 to TRBJ2-3; D call uncertain. The length of the CDR3 is 13 residues. Germline CDR1 is SGHRS and CDR2 is YFSETQ. V lost 4 bases to trimming and J lost 1 base, with 7 bases between them. This CDR3 reads CASSVYGTDTQYF. The CDR3 DNA sequence: TGCGCCAGCAGCGTGTACGGCACAGATACGCAGTATTTT.

This chain links TRBV6-1 with TRBJ2-5, with a weak D call TRBD2 (7 bases). Germline V gives CDR1 MNHNS, CDR2 SASEGT. CDR3 length: 18 residues. V shed 5 bases and J shed 0 bases, with 22 bases lying between them. This CDR3 reads CASSIAWGGPSYQETQYF. In nucleotides, the CDR3 is TGTGCCAGCAGTATCGCATGGGGGGGGCCCTCGTACCAAGAGACCCAGTACTTC.